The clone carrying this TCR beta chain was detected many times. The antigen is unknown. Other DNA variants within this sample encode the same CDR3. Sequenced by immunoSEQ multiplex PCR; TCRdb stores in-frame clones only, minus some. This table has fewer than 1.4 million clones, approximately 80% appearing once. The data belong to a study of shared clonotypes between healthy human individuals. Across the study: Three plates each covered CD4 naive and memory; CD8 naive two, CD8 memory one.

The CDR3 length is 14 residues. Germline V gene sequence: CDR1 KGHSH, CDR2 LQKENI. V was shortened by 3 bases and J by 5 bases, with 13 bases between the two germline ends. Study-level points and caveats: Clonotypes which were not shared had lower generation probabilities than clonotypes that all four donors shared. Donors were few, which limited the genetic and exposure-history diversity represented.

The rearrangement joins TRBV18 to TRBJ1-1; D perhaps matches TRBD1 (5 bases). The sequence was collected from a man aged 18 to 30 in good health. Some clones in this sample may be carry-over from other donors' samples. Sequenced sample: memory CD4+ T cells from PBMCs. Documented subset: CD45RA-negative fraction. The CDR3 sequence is CASSPAGQETEAFF. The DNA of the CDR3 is TGTGCCAGCTCACCGGCGGGGCAGGAGACTGAAGCTTTCTTT.